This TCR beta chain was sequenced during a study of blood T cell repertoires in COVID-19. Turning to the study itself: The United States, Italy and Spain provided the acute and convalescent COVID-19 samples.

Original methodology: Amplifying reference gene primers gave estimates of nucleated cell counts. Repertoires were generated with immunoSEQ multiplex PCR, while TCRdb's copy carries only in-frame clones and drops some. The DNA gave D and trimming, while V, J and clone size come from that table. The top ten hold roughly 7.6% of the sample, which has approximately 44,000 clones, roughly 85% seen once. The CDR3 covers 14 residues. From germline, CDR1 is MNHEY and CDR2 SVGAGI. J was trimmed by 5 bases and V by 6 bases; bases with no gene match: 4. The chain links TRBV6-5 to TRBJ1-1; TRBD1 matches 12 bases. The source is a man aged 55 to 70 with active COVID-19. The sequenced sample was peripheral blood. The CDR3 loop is CASSRDRGLTEAFF. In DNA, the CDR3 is TGTGCCAGCAGCCGGGACAGGGGGCTGACTGAAGCTTTCTTT.